This T cell receptor beta chain was identified in a study of shared clonotypes between healthy human individuals. Study-wide findings and caveats: On the whole, naive subsets had larger estimated richness than memory subsets had. Non-shared clonotypes had lower generation probabilities than those shared by all four donors.

On this clone: Its antigen is still unknown.

Adult Caucasians living in Nashville, Tennessee made up all of the donors. How the authors handled the data: Filtering differed for immunoSEQ, which gave only junction sequences without quality scores. TCRdb's table, derived via immunoSEQ multiplex PCR, lists solely in-frame clones and lacks some. D and trimming come from the DNA, and the V and J calls and clone size come from that table. The repertoire holds fewer than 3 million clones, with less than 95% as singletons. This receptor was identified in a man aged 18 to 29 in good health. Some clones in this sample may be carry-over from other donors' samples. The source material was naive CD4+ T cells from PBMCs. Described subset: CD45RA+ positively selected.

CDR3 sequence: CASSVSGGAGNEQFF. CDR3 DNA: TGTGCCAGCAGCGTATCCGGCGGGGCCGGCAATGAGCAGTTCTTC. The chain uses TRBV9 and TRBJ2-1; a weak D match, TRBD2 (6 bases). The CDR3 covers 15 residues. V dropped 1 base and J dropped 6 bases, with 14 bases sitting between them. Per germline, CDR1 SGDLS and CDR2 YYNGEE.